The 16 T cell receptor beta chains reported below all come from one sample, sequenced in a study of cytomegalovirus exposure and HLA in healthy donors. Method: immunoSEQ multiplex PCR; TCRdb's copy keeps in-frame clones and lacks some. The sample comprises about 140,000 clones, 84% of which are singletons, and almost 1.5% rests with the top ten. The sequenced sample was PBMCs. The receptors were sampled from a woman in her twenties or thirties in good health and CMV-seronegative.

This clone appeared a few times. The chain employs TRBV11-2 and TRBJ1-6; D is uncertain. The CDR3 is 14 residues long. The V end lost 5 bases, the J end lost 7 bases, and 12 bases lay between the germline ends. The germline CDR1 and CDR2 sequences are SGHAT and FQNNGV. Written as DNA, the CDR3 is TGTGCCAGCAGCCCCTTGTGGAGAAATTCACCCCTCCACTTT. Residues: CASSPLWRNSPLHF.

The chain uses TRBV6-5 and TRBJ2-1, with D possibly matching TRBD2 (5 bases). The V and J ends lost 0 bases and 1 base respectively, with 7 bases between them. Germline CDR1 and CDR2: MNHEY and SVGAGI. This CDR3 has 15 amino acids. The CDR3, as DNA: TGTGCCAGCAGTTACTCCCGGGATTCCTACAATGAGCAGTTCTTC. Protein sequence: CASSYSRDSYNEQFF.

J is TRBJ1-1 and V is TRBV28, with 8 bases lining up with TRBD1. Germline-derived CDR1 and CDR2 are MDHEN and SYDVKM. This CDR3 has 15 amino acids. V lost 6 bases to trimming and J lost 3 bases; unmatched junction nucleotides: 9. CDR3 protein: CASRPGTGGYTEAFF. CDR3 nucleotide sequence: TGTGCCAGCAGACCCGGGACAGGAGGATACACTGAAGCTTTCTTT.

As DNA, the CDR3 is TGTGCCAGCAGTACCTACCTACAGACAGGCGAGCAGTACTTC. This codes for CASSTYLQTGEQYF. This rearrangement joins TRBV6-6 to TRBJ2-7; the D gene is possibly TRBD1 (6 bases). The CDR3 length is 14 residues. V lost 5 bases to trimming and J lost 6 bases, with 17 bases between them. Germline values: CDR1 MNHNY, CDR2 SVGAGI (reference sequence).

V usage is TRBV23-1 and J usage is TRBJ2-7; D not certain. TRBV23-1 is an ORF, and what it does is uncertain. The CDR3 totals 17 residues. The germline V and J ends were trimmed by 2 bases and 0 bases, with 17 bases remaining between them. This CDR3 is CASSQQGLELYSYEQYF. DNA of the CDR3: TGCGCCAGCAGTCAACAAGGTTTGGAGTTGTACTCCTACGAGCAGTACTTC.

The J gene is TRBJ1-2, the V gene TRBV5-1, with D perhaps matching TRBD1 (6 bases). Germline CDR1 SGHRS, CDR2 YFSETQ. This CDR3 has 12 residues. V was trimmed by 2 bases and J by 8 bases, leaving 10 bases between them. The CDR3 DNA follows: TGCGCCAGCAGCTTTTCGGGGGGCGGCTACACCTTC. Amino acid sequence: CASSFSGGGYTF.

The chain links TRBV20-1 to TRBJ2-1, with D unresolved. The CDR3 runs to 11 residues. Germline CDR1 reads DFQATT; CDR2 reads SNEGSKA (reference sequence). The germline V and J ends were trimmed by 3 bases and 7 bases, with 7 bases remaining between them. In DNA form, the CDR3 reads TGCAGTGCTAGCGCTAGTAATGAGCAGTTCTTC. Its protein is CSASASNEQFF.

The chain couples TRBV2 to TRBJ1-2; 7 bases align to TRBD1. J gave up 2 bases and V 6 bases, and 3 bases lay outside the gene matches. The V gene's germline CDR1 is SNHLY and CDR2 FYNNEI. The CDR3 totals 13 residues. The CDR3 DNA sequence: TGTGCCAGCAGCCCGGGACAGAACTATGGCTACACCTTC. Translated, it gives CASSPGQNYGYTF. Full variable domain (missing parts from reference TRBV2 and TRBJ1-2): EPEVTQTPSHQVTQMGQEVILRCVPISNHLYFYWYRQILGQKVEFLVSFYNNEISEKSEIFDDQFSVERPDGSNFTLKIRSTKLEDSAMYFCASSPGQNYGYTFGSGTRLTVV.

The chain has TRBV27 and TRBJ1-5, with a possible D match to TRBD1 (5 bases). V lost 2 bases to trimming and J lost 4 bases, with 12 bases between them. Germline-derived CDR1 and CDR2 are MNHEY and SMNVEV (reference sequence). The CDR3 loop spans 15 amino acids. The CDR3 here is CASSLQAGRNQPQHF. As DNA, the CDR3 is TGTGCCAGCAGTTTACAGGCAGGGCGAAATCAGCCCCAGCATTTT.

The chain joins TRBV20-1 to TRBJ2-1; weak D call: TRBD2 (5 bases). The CDR3 sequence is 11 residues long. Germline V gene lookup returns CDR1 DFQATT and CDR2 SNEGSKA (reference sequence). With 2 bases removed from V and 8 bases from J, the gap between germline ends came to 7 bases. The chain's CDR3 is CSARSDYEQFF. The CDR3 region has the DNA TGCAGTGCTAGATCGGACTATGAGCAGTTCTTC.

The gene calls are TRBV5-1 and TRBJ1-2; 8 bases are shared with TRBD1. The CDR3 covers 14 residues. The germline V gene has CDR1 SGHRS and CDR2 YFSETQ. V was pared by 4 bases and J by 4 bases, with 6 bases of the junction left unmatched. CDR3: CASSPSQGAYGYTF. CDR3 DNA sequence: TGCGCCAGCAGCCCCAGTCAGGGGGCCTATGGCTACACCTTC.

The V gene is TRBV19, the J gene TRBJ2-1; 10 bases line up with TRBD1. Germline CDR1 and CDR2: LNHDA and SQIVND (reference sequence). With V trimmed by 7 bases and J by 7 bases, 13 bases remained unmatched. The CDR3 length is 16 residues. As DNA, the CDR3 is TGTGCCAGTAACCAAATCGGACAGGGGGAGGGGAATGAGCAGTTCTTC. It yields the protein CASNQIGQGEGNEQFF.

The chain employs TRBV7-9 and TRBJ2-3, with a possible D match to TRBD1 (6 bases). Germline assignment: CDR1 SEHNR and CDR2 FQNEAQ (reference sequence). The CDR3 sequence is 15 residues long. The V and J ends lost 5 bases and 2 bases respectively, with 14 bases between them. The DNA for the CDR3 is TGTGCCAGCAGCCCCTCCGACAGGTTCACAGATACGCAGTATTTT. Protein sequence: CASSPSDRFTDTQYF.

The J gene is TRBJ2-2, the V gene TRBV4-3; TRBD1 matches at 7 bases. This CDR3 has 14 residues. In germline, CDR1 is LGHNA, CDR2 YSLEER. Losses at the gene ends were 1 base for V and 13 bases for J; bases not matched to a gene: 9. The DNA of the CDR3 is TGCGCCAGCAGCCAAGGGCTTCGACAGGGCAGGCTGTTTTTT. As protein: CASSQGLRQGRLFF.

The rearrangement joins TRBV13 to TRBJ1-4, with a tentative D call TRBD1 (5 bases). The V end lost 0 bases, the J end lost 9 bases, and 17 bases lay between the germline ends. In germline, CDR1 is PRHDT, CDR2 FYEKMQ (reference sequence). This CDR3 comprises 16 residues. The CDR3 DNA reads TGTGCCAGCAGCTTAGGTTCGGGGGAATTTCATCAAAAACTGTTTTTT. This translates into CASSLGSGEFHQKLFF.

J is TRBJ1-1 and V is TRBV29-1; D is unclear. The CDR3 is 12 residues long. CDR1 and CDR2 from the germline V gene are SQVTM and ANQGSEA. V was cut by 7 bases and J by 1 base, with 10 bases left in between. The CDR3 region has the DNA TGCAGCGCTTGGGCGTGGAACACTGAAGCTTTCTTT. Its protein is CSAWAWNTEAFF.